The entry below gives a single T cell receptor beta chain sequence along with its context. Its antigen is still unknown. Healthy donors had no documented immune events, such as infections, while sampled. This entry belongs to a study of identifying expanded T cells in peripheral blood. The study, taken as a whole, reports: Over about two and four weeks, about 17 and 20 clones changed, versus approximately 1.1 between replicates.

Germline V gene sequence: CDR1 SQVTM, CDR2 ANQGSEA. The CDR3 runs 12 residues. Trimming left V 3 bases short and J 7 bases short, with 10 bases between. The table came from immunoSEQ multiplex PCR; TCRdb's copy has only in-frame clones and leaves some out. The sample includes 81,000 or so clones, around 83% of them seen just once. This chain joins TRBV29-1 and TRBJ2-4, with a weak D call TRBD2 (6 bases). The sequenced sample consisted of blood. This clonotype originated in a person aged 18-70 years in good health. The CDR3 reads CSVDWGENIQYF. As DNA, the CDR3 is TGCAGCGTTGATTGGGGGGAGAACATTCAGTACTTC.